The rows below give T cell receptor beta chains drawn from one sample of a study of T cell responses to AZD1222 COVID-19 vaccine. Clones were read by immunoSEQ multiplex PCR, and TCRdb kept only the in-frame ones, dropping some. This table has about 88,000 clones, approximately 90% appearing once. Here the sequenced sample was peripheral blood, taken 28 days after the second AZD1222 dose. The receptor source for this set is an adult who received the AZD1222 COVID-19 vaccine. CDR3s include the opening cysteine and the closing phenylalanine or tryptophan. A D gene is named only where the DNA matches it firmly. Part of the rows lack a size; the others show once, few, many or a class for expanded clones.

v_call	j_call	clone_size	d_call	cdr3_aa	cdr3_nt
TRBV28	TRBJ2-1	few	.	CASSGMMGTRSYNEQFF	TGTGCCAGCAGTGGAATGATGGGGACCAGATCCTACAATGAGCAGTTCTTC
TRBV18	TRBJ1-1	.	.	CASSPPGIVTEAFF	TGTGCCAGCTCACCACCCGGGATTGTAACTGAAGCTTTCTTT
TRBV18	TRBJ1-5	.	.	CASSPEVGQPQHF	TGTGCCAGCTCACCCGAAGTAGGTCAGCCCCAGCATTTT
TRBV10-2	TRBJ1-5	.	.	CASSERGGINQPQHF	TGCGCCAGCAGTGAAAGGGGAGGGATCAATCAGCCCCAGCATTTT
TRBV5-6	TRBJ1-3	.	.	CASSLRSAGGNTIYF	TGTGCCAGCAGCTTGAGGAGCGCTGGGGGAAACACCATATATTTT
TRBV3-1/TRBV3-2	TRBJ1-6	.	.	CASSQFSGLDNSPLHF	TGTGCCAGCAGCCAATTTTCTGGGCTTGATAATTCACCCCTCCACTTT
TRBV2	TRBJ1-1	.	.	CASSKEPVNTEAFF	TGTGCCAGCAGTAAGGAGCCGGTGAACACTGAAGCTTTCTTT
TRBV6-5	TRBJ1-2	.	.	CASNREGANYGYTF	TGTGCCAGCAACAGGGAAGGGGCCAACTATGGCTACACCTTC
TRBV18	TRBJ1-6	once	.	CASSPQTGPNSPLHF	TGTGCCAGCTCCCCTCAAACAGGGCCTAATTCACCCCTCCACTTT
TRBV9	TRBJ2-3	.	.	CASSVGADRTHTQYF	TGTGCCAGCAGCGTAGGGGCGGACCGCACACATACGCAGTATTTT
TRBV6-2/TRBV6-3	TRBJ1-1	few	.	CASNPSTAQRANAEAFF	TGTGCCAGCAACCCCTCCACGGCCCAAAGGGCGAACGCTGAAGCTTTCTTT
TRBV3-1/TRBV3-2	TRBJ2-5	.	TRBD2	CASSQDQRGGETQYF	TGTGCCAGCAGCCAAGATCAGCGGGGGGGAGAGACCCAGTACTTC
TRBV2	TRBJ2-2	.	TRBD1	CASETGTNTGELFF	TGTGCCAGCGAGACAGGGACGAACACCGGGGAGCTGTTTTTT
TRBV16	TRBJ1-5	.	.	CASSQFGGEKPQHF	TGTGCCAGCAGCCAATTTGGCGGGGAGAAGCCCCAGCATTTT
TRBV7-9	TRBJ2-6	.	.	CASSPTTVPGANVLTF	TGTGCCAGCAGCCCGACGACAGTTCCAGGGGCCAACGTCCTGACTTTC
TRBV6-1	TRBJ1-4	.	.	CASSEAPVWSTTNEKLFF	TGTGCCAGCAGTGAAGCCCCCGTATGGTCTACAACTAATGAAAAACTGTTTTTT
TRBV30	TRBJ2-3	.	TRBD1	CAWRFEPGQVTDTQYF	TGTGCCTGGAGATTTGAGCCGGGACAGGTTACAGATACGCAGTATTTT
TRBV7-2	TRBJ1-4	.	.	CASSLWGINEKLFF	TGTGCCAGCAGCTTATGGGGGATTAATGAAAAACTGTTTTTT